This T cell receptor beta chain was sequenced in a study of blood T cell repertoires in COVID-19. Study information: PBMCs, B-cell-depleted T cells, or T cells provided the cDNA or gDNA that made up the material.

The V gene end was trimmed by 3 bases and the J gene end by 5 bases; junction bases not matched to a gene: 4. The CDR3 loop spans 13 amino acids. Germline CDR1 and CDR2: MNHEY and SMNVEV (reference sequence). This clone was observed a single time. How the authors handled the data: Quantification of nucleated cells was approximated via reference gene primer amplification. The method was immunoSEQ multiplex PCR; TCRdb's version includes in-frame clones alone and lacks a portion of them. V, J and clone size derive from that table, while D and trimming were established from the DNA sequence. Of 40,000 to 55,000 clones in the sample, about 90% were seen once.

The TCR was taken from a man in his 70s with active COVID-19. This sequence joins TRBV27 and TRBJ2-7; 7 nucleotides line up with TRBD1. The sequenced sample consisted of peripheral blood. Written as DNA, the CDR3 is TGTGCCAGCAGTTTCTCAGGGGGTAACGAGCAGTACTTC. Translated, it gives CASSFSGGNEQYF.